The T cell receptor beta chain under discussion was sequenced for a study of technical replicates of blood from several donors. Germline CDR1 MNHNY, CDR2 SVGAGI (reference sequence). The CDR3 runs 14 residues. Losses at the gene ends were 10 bases for V and 1 base for J; bases not matched to a gene: 6. Sequencing used immunoSEQ multiplex PCR; TCRdb keeps in-frame clones, though not all of them. The sample holds about 49,000 clones; 80% to 95% are singletons and the top ten take 3% to 5%. Only one count was recorded for this clone. The sequenced sample was PBMCs. This TCR was sampled from a human donor in good health. Some clones in this sample may be carry-over from other donors' samples. This chain links TRBV6-6 with TRBJ2-3, with 9 positions matching TRBD1. In DNA, the CDR3 is TGTGCCACACAGGGGGCAATCGGCACAGATACGCAGTATTTT. As protein: CATQGAIGTDTQYF.